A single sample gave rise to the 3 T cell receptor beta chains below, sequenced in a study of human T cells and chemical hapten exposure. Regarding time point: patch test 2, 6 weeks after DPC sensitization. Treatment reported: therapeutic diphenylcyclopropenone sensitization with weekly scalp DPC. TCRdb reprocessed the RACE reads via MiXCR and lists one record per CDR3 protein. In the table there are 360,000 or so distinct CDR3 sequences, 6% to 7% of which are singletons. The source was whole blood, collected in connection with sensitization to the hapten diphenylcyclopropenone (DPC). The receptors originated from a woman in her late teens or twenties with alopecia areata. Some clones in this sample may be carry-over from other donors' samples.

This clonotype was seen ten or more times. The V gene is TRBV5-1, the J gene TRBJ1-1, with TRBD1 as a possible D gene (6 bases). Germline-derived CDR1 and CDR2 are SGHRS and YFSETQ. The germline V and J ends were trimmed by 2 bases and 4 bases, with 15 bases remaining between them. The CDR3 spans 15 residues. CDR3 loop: CASSFGGAESTEAFF. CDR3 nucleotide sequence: TGCGCCAGCAGCTTTGGGGGCGCCGAGAGCACTGAAGCTTTCTTT.

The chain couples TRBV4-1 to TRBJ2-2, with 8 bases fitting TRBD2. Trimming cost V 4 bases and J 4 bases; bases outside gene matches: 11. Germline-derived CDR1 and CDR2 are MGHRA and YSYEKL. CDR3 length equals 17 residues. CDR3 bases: TGCGCCAGCAGCCGAGATCCCAGGAGCGGGGGCACCGGGGAGCTGTTTTTT. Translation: CASSRDPRSGGTGELFF.

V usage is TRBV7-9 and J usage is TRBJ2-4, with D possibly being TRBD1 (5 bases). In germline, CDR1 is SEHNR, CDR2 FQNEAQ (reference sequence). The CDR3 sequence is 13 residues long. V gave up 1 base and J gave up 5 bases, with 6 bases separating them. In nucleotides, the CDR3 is TGTGCCAGCAGCTTAGGACAGCAAAACATTCAGTACTTC. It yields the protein CASSLGQQNIQYF.